This T cell receptor beta chain was identified in a study of T cells expressing NK-cell markers (dated by TCRdb to between 2020 and 2021). With regard to the full study: Three sorted T-cell subsets (CD3+CD56+NKG2C+, CD3+CD56+NKG2C- and CD3+CD56-NKG2C+) from under 10 donors had their TCR beta-chain repertoires profiled. Among the eight sequenced donors, seven were HCMV-seropositive and one was HCMV-seronegative. The eight sequenced donors were randomly selected healthy volunteers, three men and five women. Sequencing of the libraries produced 2 x 150 bp reads on Illumina HiSeq 2000/2500, MiSeq or NextSeq. Here is what the overall study found, with its caveats: Those dominant clonotypes were again the most abundant among CD3+CD56-NKG2C+ cells in several donors, at roughly 25-65%. In roughly 6 donors, the dominant CD3+CD56+NKG2C+ clonotypes ranked among the top 10 CD8+ clonotypes, making up 1.0-7.0% of CD8+ T cells. Whether the expanded NKG2C-expressing T cell clones were specific for HCMV antigens was left unclear.

Including cysteine and phenylalanine, the CDR3 has 17 amino acids. The DNA is unrecorded. The germline V gene provides CDR1 MNHEY and CDR2 SVGAGI. These reads were obtained on an Illumina HiSeq 2000. TCR beta cDNA libraries were made by 5'RACE template switching that added a universal primer site and unique molecular identifiers. cDNA synthesis was primed from the TCR beta constant segment, followed by two successive PCR amplification steps. As for the original processing: MIGEC handled demultiplexing of the reads and grouping by UMI, while MiTCR was used to assemble and quantify clonotypes. Only TCR cDNA sequences supported by at least two reads were kept to exclude erroneous sequences. The tcR package was used for downstream repertoire analysis, and clonotypes were matched between fractions using CDR3 nucleotide sequence together with V segment. VDJmatch was used to annotate antigen specificity against VDJdb, with one amino acid substitution allowed in CDR3. Through TCRdb reprocessing, the reads give one entry per CDR3 protein sequence; DNA is omitted. V and J calls and clone size were set by TCRdb, not the authors. This sample's table contains about 150,000 distinct CDR3 sequences. Jointly, the top ten make up approximately 35% of the sample.

Turning to this clonotype: Its recognized antigen is unknown.

HCMV serostatus was determined by detecting HCMV-specific IgG in serum with a commercial ELISA kit. Ficoll density gradient centrifugation was used to isolate peripheral blood mononuclear cells from blood. This receptor was identified in a woman between 50 and 59 years old in good health. Donor details come from another sample of the same person, matched by shared clones. The sequenced sample consisted of blood T cells: a sorted CD56 or NKG2C T cell subset, CD4+ or CD8+ T cells, or bulk PBMC T cells (not recorded which). The rearranged segments are TRBV6-5 and TRBJ2-1; the TRBD2 assignment by TCRdb is unverifiable without DNA. The CDR3: CASSYPQAGGPYNEQFF.